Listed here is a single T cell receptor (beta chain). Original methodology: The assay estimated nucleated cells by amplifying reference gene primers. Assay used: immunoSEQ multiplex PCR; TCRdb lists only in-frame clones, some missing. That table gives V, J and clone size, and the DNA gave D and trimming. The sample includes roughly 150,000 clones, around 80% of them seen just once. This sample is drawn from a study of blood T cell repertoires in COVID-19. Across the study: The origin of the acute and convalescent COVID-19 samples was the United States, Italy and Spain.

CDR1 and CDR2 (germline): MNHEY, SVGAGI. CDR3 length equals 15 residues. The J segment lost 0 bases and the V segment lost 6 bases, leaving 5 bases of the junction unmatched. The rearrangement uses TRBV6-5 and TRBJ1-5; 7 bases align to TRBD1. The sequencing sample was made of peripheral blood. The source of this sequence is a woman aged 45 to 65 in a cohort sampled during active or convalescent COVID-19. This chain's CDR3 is CASSRDSYSNQPQHF. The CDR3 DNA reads TGTGCCAGCAGCCGGGACAGCTATAGCAATCAGCCCCAGCATTTT.